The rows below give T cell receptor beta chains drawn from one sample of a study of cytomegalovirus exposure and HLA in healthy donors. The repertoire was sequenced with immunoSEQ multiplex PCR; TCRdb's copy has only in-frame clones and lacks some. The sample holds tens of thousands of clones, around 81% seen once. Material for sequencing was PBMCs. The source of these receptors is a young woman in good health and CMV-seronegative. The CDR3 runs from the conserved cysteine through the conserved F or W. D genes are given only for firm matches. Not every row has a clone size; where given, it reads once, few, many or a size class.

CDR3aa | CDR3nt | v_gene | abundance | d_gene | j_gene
CARSLETGGCHGELFF | TGTGCCAGAAGCTTGGAGACAGGGGGCTGTCACGGGGAGCTGTTTTTT | TRBV5-3 | - | TRBD1 | TRBJ2-2
CASSLLAGTIQETQYF | TGTGCCAGCAGTCTCCTAGCGGGGACGATCCAAGAGACCCAGTACTTC | TRBV28 | - | TRBD2 | TRBJ2-5
CASSLYRDRGSNQPQHF | TGTGCCAGCAGCTTATACCGGGACAGGGGAAGCAATCAGCCCCAGCATTTT | TRBV5-6 | - | TRBD1 | TRBJ1-5
CASSFDGGELFF | TGTGCCAGCAGCTTCGACGGGGGGGAGCTGTTTTTT | TRBV6-5 | - | - | TRBJ2-2
CAISETSGRGETQYF | TGTGCCATCAGTGAGACTAGCGGGAGGGGGGAGACCCAGTACTTC | TRBV10-3 | - | TRBD2 | TRBJ2-5
CATQPGRAGVLNTEAFF | TGTGCCACCCAGCCGGGGCGGGCAGGGGTTTTGAACACTGAAGCTTTCTTT | TRBV5-4 | - | - | TRBJ1-1
CASSERDRGFNEQFF | TGTGCCAGCAGTGAACGGGACAGGGGTTTCAATGAGCAGTTCTTC | TRBV6-4 | - | TRBD1 | TRBJ2-1
CASSVGPDRGDTQYF | TGTGCCAGCAGCGTAGGTCCGGACAGGGGGGATACGCAGTATTTT | TRBV9 | - | TRBD1 | TRBJ2-3
CASSVAPSGRAAADTQYF | TGTGCCAGCAGCGTAGCTCCTAGCGGGAGGGCCGCCGCAGATACGCAGTATTTT | TRBV9 | - | TRBD2 | TRBJ2-3
CAWRRGTGGEKLFF | TGTGCCTGGAGGAGGGGGACAGGTGGTGAAAAACTGTTTTTT | TRBV30 | - | TRBD1 | TRBJ1-4
CASSLGLASFIHEQYF | TGTGCCAGCAGTTTGGGCCTAGCGAGTTTCATCCACGAGCAGTACTTC | TRBV27 | - | - | TRBJ2-7
CASSLASGRTGELFF | TGTGCCAGCAGTTTGGCTAGCGGGAGAACCGGGGAGCTGTTTTTT | TRBV27 | few | TRBD2 | TRBJ2-2
CATSREGRGYPGELFF | TGTGCCACCAGCAGAGAAGGGCGGGGGTATCCCGGGGAGCTGTTTTTT | TRBV15 | - | TRBD2 | TRBJ2-2
CSVSSPGTGKNEQYF | TGCAGCGTTTCCTCCCCTGGGACAGGGAAAAACGAGCAGTACTTC | TRBV29-1 | - | TRBD1 | TRBJ2-7
CASSLGGAGGGEQFF | TGTGCCAGCAGCTTAGGAGGGGCGGGCGGGGGTGAGCAGTTCTTC | TRBV11-3 | - | TRBD2 | TRBJ2-1
CASSFTGGSYEQYF | TGCGCCAGCAGCTTCACAGGGGGTTCCTACGAGCAGTACTTC | TRBV5-1 | - | TRBD1 | TRBJ2-7
CASRVDTALYGYTF | TGTGCCAGTAGGGTCGACACGGCTCTCTATGGCTACACCTTC | TRBV19 | - | - | TRBJ1-2
CASSPPPTGTGELFF | TGTGCCAGCAGTCCTCCTCCGACAGGGACCGGGGAGCTGTTTTTT | TRBV28 | - | TRBD1 | TRBJ2-2
CAISESRAGDEQYF | TGTGCCATCAGTGAGTCGAGGGCAGGGGACGAGCAGTACTTC | TRBV10-3 | - | - | TRBJ2-7
CSVRSGRFYNEQFF | TGCAGCGTCCGTAGCGGGAGGTTCTACAATGAGCAGTTCTTC | TRBV29-1 | - | TRBD2 | TRBJ2-1
CASSLWRASGTDTQYF | TGCGCCAGCAGCTTGTGGAGAGCCTCAGGCACAGATACGCAGTATTTT | TRBV5-1 | - | - | TRBJ2-3
CASRLAELASPSTDTQYF | TGTGCAAGTCGCTTAGCGGAACTAGCAAGCCCAAGCACAGATACGCAGTATTTT | TRBV12-2 | - | - | TRBJ2-3
CASSLMTGDETEAFF | TGTGCCAGCAGCTTAATGACAGGGGATGAGACTGAAGCTTTCTTT | TRBV7-8 | - | TRBD1 | TRBJ1-1
CASSPGTSGSLEQFF | TGTGCCAGCAGTCCGGGGACTAGCGGGAGTCTTGAGCAGTTCTTC | TRBV27 | few | TRBD2 | TRBJ2-1
CASREPTGGGNTIYF | TGTGCCAGCAGGGAACCGACAGGGGGGGGAAACACCATATATTTT | TRBV7-8 | few | TRBD1 | TRBJ1-3
CASSLIAGGPVSEQFF | TGTGCCAGCAGCTTAATAGCGGGAGGGCCCGTTAGTGAGCAGTTCTTC | TRBV7-3 | - | TRBD2 | TRBJ2-1